This T cell receptor (beta chain) was found in a study of ipilimumab plus nivolumab after autologous stem cell transplantation listed by TCRdb under 2021. With regard to the full study: The median number of doses that trial patients received was 5 for ipilimumab and 7 to 9 for nivolumab. Primary refractory and relapsed disease were included in the DLBCL cohort, with 18-month progression-free survival of around 88% and 27%, respectively. Patients undergoing autologous transplant for high-risk diffuse large B cell lymphoma, mature T cell lymphoma, or multiple myeloma were enrolled in the trial. The intent-to-treat population of the trial consisted of 30 to 40 patients. On the study overall, not on this receptor specifically: Combined checkpoint inhibition appeared tolerable as post-transplant consolidation, according to the authors' conclusion. The authors stated that profiles of the T cell receptor repertoire, regulatory T cell phenotype and gut microbiota provided a biologic rationale for studying this approach further.

At the junction V is shortened by 0 bases and J by 10 bases, with 8 bases in between. Taken from cysteine to phenylalanine, the CDR3 has 13 residues. This entry keeps only the CDR3 DNA: 39 bases, framed from base 1. The germline V gene provides CDR1 SGHRS and CDR2 YFSETQ. To prepare the library, the immunoSEQ multiplex PCR assay was applied. TCRdb limited this immuneACCESS table to in-frame rearrangements with V and J called. A share of clones is missing; checked studies link under half to unresolved V genes, and the rest is unexplained. The sample table lists tens of thousands of clones, under 85% of them with a count of one. About 2.2% of the sample is taken by the ten largest. Starting 14 to 28 days after the autologous transplant, patients began checkpoint therapy, which included ipilimumab at 1 mg/kg intravenously on day 1 of selected weeks. Nivolumab was given at 3 mg/kg intravenously on day 1 of weeks 1, 4, 7, 10, and every two weeks through week 26. This was a Phase Ib clinical trial that tested ipilimumab plus nivolumab, given as combined checkpoint inhibition, for consolidation following autologous stem cell transplantation.

A remark on this clone: Its binding antigen is unknown. No much larger clone exists at a distance of one base, and base qualities are not known.

This sample comprised PBMCs, obtained in a trial of ipilimumab plus nivolumab as post-transplant consolidation. This TCR was recovered from a male donor with diffuse large B-cell lymphoma. In this chain, TRBV5-1 is recombined with TRBJ1-6; the D gene identity is not certain. The nucleotides are TGCGCCAGCAGCTTGGCCCTTTTCTCACCCCTCCACTTT. The translation is CASSLALFSPLHF.